This T cell receptor beta chain was profiled in a study of T cells expressing NK-cell markers. For the study at large: Eight donors were sequenced, of whom seven were HCMV-seropositive, while the remaining one was HCMV-seronegative.

Researchers built TCR beta cDNA using 5'RACE template switching with UMIs. After re-calling the 5' RACE reads, TCRdb lists one entry per CDR3 protein, DNA absent. The sample totals 400,000 to 500,000 distinct CDR3 sequences; its top ten clones hold 6% to 9.5%. The TCR sequence derives from a woman aged 18 to 75 in good health. The specimen sequenced was blood T cells: a sorted CD56 or NKG2C T cell subset, CD4+ or CD8+ T cells, or bulk PBMC T cells (not recorded which).

The CDR3: CASSISGTGTSGRAYNEQFF. V gene TRBV5-1 combines with J gene TRBJ2-1; as DNA is missing, the TRBD2 call by TCRdb cannot be tested. Germline V CDR1 and CDR2: SGHRS, YFSETQ. This CDR3 region has 20 residues.